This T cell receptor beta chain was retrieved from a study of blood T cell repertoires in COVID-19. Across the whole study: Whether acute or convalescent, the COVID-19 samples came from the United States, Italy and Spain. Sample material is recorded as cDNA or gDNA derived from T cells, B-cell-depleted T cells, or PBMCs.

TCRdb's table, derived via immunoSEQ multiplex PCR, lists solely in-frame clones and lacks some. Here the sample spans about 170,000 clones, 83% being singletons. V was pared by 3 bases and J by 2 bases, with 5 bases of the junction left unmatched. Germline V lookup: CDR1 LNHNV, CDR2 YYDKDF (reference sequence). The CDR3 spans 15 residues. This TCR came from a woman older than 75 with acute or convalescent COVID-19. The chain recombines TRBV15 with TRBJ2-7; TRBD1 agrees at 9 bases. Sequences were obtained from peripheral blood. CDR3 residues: CATSRGTGPTYEQYF. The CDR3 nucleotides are TGTGCCACCAGCAGGGGGACAGGGCCGACCTACGAGCAGTACTTC.